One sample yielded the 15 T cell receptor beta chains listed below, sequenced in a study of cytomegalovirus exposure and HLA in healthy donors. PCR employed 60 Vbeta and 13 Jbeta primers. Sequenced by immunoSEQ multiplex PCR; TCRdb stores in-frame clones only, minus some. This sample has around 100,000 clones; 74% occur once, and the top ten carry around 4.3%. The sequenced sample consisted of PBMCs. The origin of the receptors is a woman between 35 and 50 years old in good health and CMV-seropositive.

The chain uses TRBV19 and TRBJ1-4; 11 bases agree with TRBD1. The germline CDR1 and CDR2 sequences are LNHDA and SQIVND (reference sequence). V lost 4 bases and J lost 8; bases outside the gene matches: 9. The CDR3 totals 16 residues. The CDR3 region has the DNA TGTGCCAGTAGTAAATCGACCGGGACAGGGGGGGAAAAACTGTTTTTT. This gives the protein CASSKSTGTGGEKLFF.

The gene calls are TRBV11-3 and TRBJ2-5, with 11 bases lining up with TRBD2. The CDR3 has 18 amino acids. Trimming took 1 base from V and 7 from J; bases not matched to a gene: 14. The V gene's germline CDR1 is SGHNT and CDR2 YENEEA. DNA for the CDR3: TGTGCCAGCAGCTTAGTGTCCGGACTAGCGGGCCGAGGTGGGACCCAGTACTTC. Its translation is CASSLVSGLAGRGGTQYF.

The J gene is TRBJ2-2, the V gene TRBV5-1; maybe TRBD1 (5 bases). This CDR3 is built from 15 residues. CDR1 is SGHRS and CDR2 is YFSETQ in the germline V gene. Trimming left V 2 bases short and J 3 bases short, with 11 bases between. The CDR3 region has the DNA TGCGCCAGCAGCTTTGGACACCGGGACACCGGGGAGCTGTTTTTT. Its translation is CASSFGHRDTGELFF.

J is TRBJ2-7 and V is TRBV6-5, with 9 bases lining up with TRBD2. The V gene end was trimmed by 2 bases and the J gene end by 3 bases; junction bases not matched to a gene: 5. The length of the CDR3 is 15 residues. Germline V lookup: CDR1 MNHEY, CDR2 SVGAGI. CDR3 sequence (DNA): TGTGCCAGCAGTTACGTGGCGGGGGGGCTCTACGAGCAGTACTTC. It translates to CASSYVAGGLYEQYF.

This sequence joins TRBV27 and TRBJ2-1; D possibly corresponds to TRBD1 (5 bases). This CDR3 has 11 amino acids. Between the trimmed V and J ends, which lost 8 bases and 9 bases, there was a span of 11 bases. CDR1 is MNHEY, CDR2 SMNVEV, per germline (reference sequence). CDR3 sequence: CASGHIGEQFF. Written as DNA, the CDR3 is TGTGCCAGCGGACACATCGGTGAGCAGTTCTTC.

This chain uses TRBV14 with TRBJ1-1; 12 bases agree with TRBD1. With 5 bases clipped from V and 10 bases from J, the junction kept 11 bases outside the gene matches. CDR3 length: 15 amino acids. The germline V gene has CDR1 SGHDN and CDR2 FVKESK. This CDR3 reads CASSMMGTGGRAAFF. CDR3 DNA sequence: TGTGCCAGCAGCATGATGGGGACAGGGGGCCGGGCAGCTTTCTTT.

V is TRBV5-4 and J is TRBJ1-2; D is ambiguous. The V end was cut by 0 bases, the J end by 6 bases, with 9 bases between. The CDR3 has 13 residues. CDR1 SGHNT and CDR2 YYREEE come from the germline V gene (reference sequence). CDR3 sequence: CASSLGGGNGYTF. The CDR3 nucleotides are TGTGCCAGCAGCTTGGGGGGAGGGAATGGCTACACCTTC.

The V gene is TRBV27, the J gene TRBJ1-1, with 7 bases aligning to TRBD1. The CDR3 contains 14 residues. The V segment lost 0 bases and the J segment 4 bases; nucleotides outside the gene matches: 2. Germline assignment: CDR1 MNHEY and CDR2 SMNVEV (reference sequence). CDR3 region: CASSLSSGGTEAFF. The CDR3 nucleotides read TGTGCCAGCAGTTTATCGTCAGGGGGCACTGAAGCTTTCTTT.

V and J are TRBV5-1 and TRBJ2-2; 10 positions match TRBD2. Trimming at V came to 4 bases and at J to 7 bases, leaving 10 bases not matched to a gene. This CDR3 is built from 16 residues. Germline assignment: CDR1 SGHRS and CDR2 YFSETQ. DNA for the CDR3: TGCGCCAGCAGCGTACACCTAGCGGGAGTGGGCGGGGAGCTGTTTTTT. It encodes CASSVHLAGVGGELFF.

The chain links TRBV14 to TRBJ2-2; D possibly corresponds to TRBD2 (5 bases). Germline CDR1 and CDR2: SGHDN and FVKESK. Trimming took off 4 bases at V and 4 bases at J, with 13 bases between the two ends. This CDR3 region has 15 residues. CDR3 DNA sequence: TGTGCCAGCAGCCCTGTCGGGGAGATCACCGGGGAGCTGTTTTTT. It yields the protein CASSPVGEITGELFF.

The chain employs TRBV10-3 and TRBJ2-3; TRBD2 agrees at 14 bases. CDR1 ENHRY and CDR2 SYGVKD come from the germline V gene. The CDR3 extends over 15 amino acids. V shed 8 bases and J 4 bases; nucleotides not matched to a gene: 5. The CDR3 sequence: CAISGLAGVADTQYF. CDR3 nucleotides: TGTGCCATCTCGGGACTAGCGGGAGTAGCAGATACGCAGTATTTT.

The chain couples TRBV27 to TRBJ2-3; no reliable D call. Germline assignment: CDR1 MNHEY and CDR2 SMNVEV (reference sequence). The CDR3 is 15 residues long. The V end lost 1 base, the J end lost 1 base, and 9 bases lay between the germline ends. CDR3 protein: CASSLLTRGTDTQYF. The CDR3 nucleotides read TGTGCCAGCAGTTTATTAACCCGCGGCACAGATACGCAGTATTTT.

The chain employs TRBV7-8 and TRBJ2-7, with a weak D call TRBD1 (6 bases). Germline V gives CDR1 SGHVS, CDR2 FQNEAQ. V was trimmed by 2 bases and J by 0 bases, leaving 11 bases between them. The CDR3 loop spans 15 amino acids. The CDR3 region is CASSLPGHSSYEQYF. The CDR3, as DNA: TGTGCCAGCAGCTTACCGGGACACAGCTCCTACGAGCAGTACTTC. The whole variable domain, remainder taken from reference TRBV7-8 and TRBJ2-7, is GAGVSQSPRYKVAKRGQDVALRCDPISGHVSLFWYQQALGQGPEFLTYFQNEAQLDKSGLPSDRFFAERPEGSVSTLKIQRTQQEDSAVYLCASSLPGHSSYEQYFGPGTRLTVT.

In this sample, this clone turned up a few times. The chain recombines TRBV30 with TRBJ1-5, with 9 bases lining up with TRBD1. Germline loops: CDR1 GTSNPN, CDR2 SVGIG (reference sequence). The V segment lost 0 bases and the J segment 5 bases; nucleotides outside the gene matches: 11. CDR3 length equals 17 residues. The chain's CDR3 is CAWSVARDREIHQPQHF. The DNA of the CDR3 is TGTGCCTGGAGTGTAGCCAGGGACAGGGAAATACATCAGCCCCAGCATTTT.

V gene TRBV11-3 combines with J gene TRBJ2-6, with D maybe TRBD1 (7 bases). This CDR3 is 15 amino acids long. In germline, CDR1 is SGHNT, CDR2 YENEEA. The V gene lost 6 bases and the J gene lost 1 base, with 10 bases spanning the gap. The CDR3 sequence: CASSPGGSGANVLTF. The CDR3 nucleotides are TGTGCCAGCAGTCCAGGGGGGTCTGGGGCCAACGTCCTGACTTTC. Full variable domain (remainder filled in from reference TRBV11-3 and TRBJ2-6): EAGVVQSPRYKIIEKKQPVAFWCNPISGHNTLYWYLQNLGQGPELLIRYENEEAVDDSQLPKDRFSAERLKGVDSTLKIQPAELGDSAVYLCASSPGGSGANVLTFGAGSRLTVL.